A single sample is the source of the 6 T cell receptor beta chains below, sequenced in a study of blood T cell repertoires in COVID-19 (dated by TCRdb to 2019 to 2021). Receptor libraries were prepared by the immunoSEQ multiplex PCR assay. TCRdb's version of the immuneACCESS table is confined to in-frame rearrangements and falls short of the full clone set. An unresolved V gene accounts for under half of the shortfall where checked; the remainder is of unknown origin. The sample table holds fewer than 110,000 clones, of which around 90% were seen once. The ten largest clones take up roughly 4.6% of the sample. Specimen: peripheral blood. These receptors all stem from a man in his forties or fifties with active or convalescent COVID-19.

The chain carries TRBV7-3 and TRBJ2-1, with D tentatively TRBD1 (5 bases). This CDR3 region has 11 residues. The germline CDR1 and CDR2 sequences are SGHTA and FQGTGA. V lost 5 bases and J 9 bases, leaving 8 bases between the germline ends. The chain's CDR3 is CASSPGFEQFF. Written as DNA, the CDR3 is TGTGCCAGCAGCCCAGGGTTTGAGCAGTTCTTC.

The chain is built from TRBV28 and TRBJ2-3, with 9 nucleotides matching TRBD2. Germline V gene lookup returns CDR1 MDHEN and CDR2 SYDVKM. Unmatched junction bases numbered 7, after V lost 5 bases and J lost 4 bases. The CDR3 is made up of 15 amino acids. The CDR3 spells CASSTWGLAADTQYF. CDR3 bases: TGTGCCAGCAGTACCTGGGGACTAGCAGCAGATACGCAGTATTTT.

This chain links TRBV30 with TRBJ2-2; a weak D match, TRBD1 (6 bases). Germline V gives CDR1 GTSNPN, CDR2 SVGIG (reference sequence). The CDR3 extends over 15 amino acids. The V end was cut by 7 bases, the J end by 5 bases, with 20 bases between. In DNA, the CDR3 is TGTGCCTCACAAGTGGGGCAGGGGTTTACCGGGGAGCTGTTTTTT. Its protein product is CASQVGQGFTGELFF.

The V and J genes are TRBV10-1 and TRBJ2-2; 11 bases align to TRBD2. J was trimmed by 2 bases and V by 4 bases; bases with no gene match: 9. Germline-derived CDR1 and CDR2 are WNHNN and SYGVQD (reference sequence). This CDR3 contains 18 residues. This chain's CDR3 is CASSVLRLAGSNTGELFF. CDR3 bases: TGCGCCAGCAGTGTTTTGAGACTAGCGGGATCAAACACCGGGGAGCTGTTTTTT.

The chain combines TRBV7-2 with TRBJ2-7, with 10 bases fitting TRBD1. This CDR3 region has 17 residues. V trimming: 5 bases; J trimming: 1 base; junction bases outside the gene matches: 11. Germline-derived CDR1 and CDR2 are SGHTA and FQGNSA. This chain's CDR3 is CASSSGQGVSQSYEQYF. The CDR3 DNA follows: TGTGCCAGCAGCAGCGGACAGGGGGTTTCCCAATCCTACGAGCAGTACTTC.

This clone was found a few times. The rearrangement uses TRBV6-2 or TRBV6-3 and TRBJ2-1; tentative D call: TRBD2 (5 bases). CDR3 size: 16 residues. Trimming removed 5 bases from V and 9 bases from J, with 23 bases in between. The V gene's germline CDR1 is MNHEY and CDR2 SVGEGT. DNA of the CDR3: TGTGCCAGCAGTCCCTCCCGATCTGGAGGCGGCGGTGAGCAGTTCTTC. Translation: CASSPSRSGGGGEQFF.